What follows are 23 T cell receptor beta chains derived from one specimen sequenced in a study of PD-1 blockade in classical Hodgkin lymphoma. Profiling relied on immunoSEQ multiplex PCR, and the TCRdb table lists in-frame clones only, not all of them. The sample holds fewer than 35,000 clones; 80% to 95% are singletons and the top ten take 0.25% to 0.35%. As for time point: cycle 4 day 1 (C4D1), after around six weeks of nivolumab. Every patient was affected by relapse after autologous stem cell transplantation, while exposure to brentuximab vedotin was not uniform. The CD4+ T cells used were purified from thawed PBMCs through magnetic negative selection. The source material was CD4+ T cells from blood, sampled before the fourth cycle of nivolumab. These receptors all stem from a human donor with classical Hodgkin lymphoma.

The chain employs TRBV9 and TRBJ1-3, with 7 bases aligning to TRBD1. Germline V gives CDR1 SGDLS, CDR2 YYNGEE. The CDR3 contains 18 residues. V gave up 1 base and J gave up 0 bases; unmatched junction bases: 10. The CDR3 coding sequence is TGTGCCAGCAGCGTAAGGCCTTCGGACAGGCTCTCTGGAAACACCATATATTTT. Translated, it gives CASSVRPSDRLSGNTIYF.

V is TRBV5-5 and J is TRBJ1-1, with no clear D. The V gene lost 4 bases and the J gene lost 2 bases, with 12 bases spanning the gap. The CDR3 spans 14 residues. CDR1 and CDR2 from the germline V gene are SGHKS and YYEKEE (reference sequence). CDR3 sequence reads: CASSGEITNTEAFF. For the CDR3, the DNA is TGTGCCAGCAGCGGGGAGATTACTAACACTGAAGCTTTCTTT.

The rearrangement links TRBV6-6 to TRBJ1-2, with 7 bases aligning to TRBD1. CDR3 length: 16 amino acids. Germline values: CDR1 MNHNY, CDR2 SVGAGI (reference sequence). V lost 6 bases and J lost 0; bases outside the gene matches: 10. Written as DNA, the CDR3 is TGTGCCAGCAGGATTTCCGACAGGGCCGCTAACTATGGCTACACCTTC. Translated, it gives CASRISDRAANYGYTF.

The chain uses TRBV21-1 and TRBJ2-1; the D call in the table, TRBD2, was not verified against the DNA. TRBV21-1 represents a pseudogene. The CDR3 loop spans 15 amino acids. This CDR3 reads CASSRLKRDFNEQFF. The CDR3 DNA is TGTGCCAGCAGCAGGCTAAAGCGGGATTTCAATGAGCAGTTCTTC.

The rearrangement uses TRBV11-2 and TRBJ1-1; possibly TRBD1 for D (6 bases). The CDR3 is 15 residues long. V lost 5 bases and J lost 13, with 26 bases in between. In germline, CDR1 is SGHAT, CDR2 FQNNGV. The DNA of the CDR3 is TGTGCCAGCAGCCAATCCGGACAGCTACCAAGGAATGGTTTCTTT. It yields the protein CASSQSGQLPRNGFF. The full variable domain, its missing parts supplied by reference TRBV11-2 and TRBJ1-1, is EAGVAQSPRYKIIEKRQSVAFWCNPISGHATLYWYQQILGQGPKLLIQFQNNGVVDDSQLPKDRFSAERLKGVDSTLKIQPAKLEDSAVYLCASSQSGQLPRNGFFGQGTRLTVV.

The gene calls are TRBV5-5 and TRBJ2-1; D remains unclear. Trimming took 2 bases from V and 2 from J, leaving 8 bases between them. Per germline, CDR1 SGHKS and CDR2 YYEKEE (reference sequence). This CDR3 contains 14 residues. The CDR3, as DNA: TGTGCCAGCAGCTTAGCGACTCCCTACAATGAGCAGTTCTTC. This translates into CASSLATPYNEQFF.

The J gene is TRBJ2-7, the V gene TRBV4-2, with D perhaps TRBD1 (5 bases). In germline, CDR1 is LGHNA, CDR2 YNFKEQ. Trimming shortened V by 3 bases and J by 5 bases, and 20 bases separated the two germline ends. The CDR3 loop spans 16 amino acids. CDR3 region: CASSQTRPGSLHEQYF. The DNA of the CDR3 is TGTGCCAGCAGCCAGACCCGCCCAGGGTCCCTTCACGAGCAGTACTTC.

The J gene is TRBJ2-2, the V gene TRBV15; D is uncertain. V was clipped by 1 base and J by 4 bases, with 4 bases between them. CDR1 is LNHNV, CDR2 YYDKDF, per germline (reference sequence). The CDR3 has 13 residues. CDR3 DNA sequence: TGTGCCACCAGCAGAGGGGTCACCGGGGAGCTGTTTTTT. Amino acid sequence: CATSRGVTGELFF.

CDR3 residues: CASSSGQGEGETQYF. CDR3 sequence (DNA): TGTGCCAGCAGTTCGGGACAGGGGGAGGGAGAGACCCAGTACTTC. The chain combines TRBV28 with TRBJ2-5; 11 positions match TRBD1. CDR1 is MDHEN, CDR2 SYDVKM, per germline. The CDR3 has 15 residues. J was trimmed by 4 bases and V by 4 bases; bases with no gene match: 5.

The J gene is TRBJ1-1, the V gene TRBV15; D ambiguous. Trimming took 0 bases from V and 3 from J, leaving 5 bases between them. The CDR3 has 13 residues. Germline CDR1 is LNHNV and CDR2 is YYDKDF (reference sequence). The CDR3 coding sequence is TGTGCCACCAGCAGAGAACGGGACACTGAAGCTTTCTTT. It is translated as CATSRERDTEAFF.

The chain is built from TRBV7-5 and TRBJ2-7; the table's D call of TRBD1 was not tested on the DNA. TRBV7-5 is assigned pseudogene status. This CDR3 has 14 residues. For the CDR3, the DNA is TGTGCCAGAAGCTTACCCAGGGGGCTTTACGAGCAGTACTTC. Encoded protein: CARSLPRGLYEQYF.

The chain couples TRBV5-1 to TRBJ2-5, with D unclear. The CDR3 contains 12 residues. Trimming cost V 2 bases and J 5 bases, with 7 bases left between them. The germline CDR1 and CDR2 sequences are SGHRS and YFSETQ. This chain's CDR3 is CASSFDSETQYF. The CDR3 DNA reads as TGCGCCAGCAGCTTCGATTCGGAGACCCAGTACTTC.

This chain joins TRBV27 and TRBJ1-2; 7 nucleotides line up with TRBD1. V was clipped by 5 bases and J by 5 bases; unmatched bases: 5. Germline values: CDR1 MNHEY, CDR2 SMNVEV (reference sequence). The CDR3 totals 13 residues. The CDR3 bases are TGTGCCAGCAGTATAAACAGGGGTTATGGCTACACCTTC. Translated: CASSINRGYGYTF.

This clone was found a few times. CDR3 residues: CASSFTTDGYTF. Written as DNA, the CDR3 is TGTGCCAGCAGCTTTACGACGGATGGCTACACCTTC. The rearrangement links TRBV5-6 to TRBJ1-2; no reliable D call. The germline V and J ends were trimmed by 2 bases and 6 bases, with 8 bases remaining between them. Germline-derived CDR1 and CDR2 are SGHDT and YYEEEE. This CDR3 is built from 12 residues.

This sequence joins TRBV28 and TRBJ2-1; 7 bases fit TRBD2. After removal of 0 bases from V and 7 bases from J, the junction contained 3 bases not matched to a gene. This CDR3 contains 14 residues. From germline, CDR1 is MDHEN and CDR2 SYDVKM. This CDR3 is CASSLWLADNEQFF. The DNA for the CDR3 is TGTGCCAGCAGTTTATGGCTAGCGGATAATGAGCAGTTCTTC.

This sequence joins TRBV5-1 and TRBJ2-7, with TRBD2 matching 13 bases. The J segment lost 5 bases and the V segment lost 4 bases, leaving 6 bases of the junction unmatched. The germline gives CDR1 SGHRS, CDR2 YFSETQ. The CDR3 has 15 amino acids. This CDR3 is CASSLLAGGPDEQYF. In nucleotides, the CDR3 is TGCGCCAGCAGCCTACTAGCGGGAGGGCCCGACGAGCAGTACTTC.

The rearrangement uses TRBV19 and TRBJ1-1; 9 bases line up with TRBD1. The germline CDR1 and CDR2 sequences are LNHDA and SQIVND (reference sequence). The CDR3 is made up of 14 amino acids. The junction had 4 bases not matched to a gene; V was cut back by 3 bases and J by 5 bases. The CDR3 here is CASSITTGGTEAFF. For the CDR3, the DNA is TGTGCCAGTAGTATTACGACAGGGGGTACTGAAGCTTTCTTT.

V usage is TRBV30 and J usage is TRBJ2-1; the match to TRBD1 covers 8 bases. The length of the CDR3 is 12 residues. V gave up 4 bases and J gave up 8 bases; unmatched junction bases: 4. The germline V gene encodes CDR1 GTSNPN and CDR2 SVGIG (reference sequence). The CDR3, as DNA: TGTGCCTGGAACGACAGGGGCCATGAGCAGTTCTTC. It translates to CAWNDRGHEQFF.

This chain connects TRBV10-2 to TRBJ2-2; 9 nucleotides match TRBD2. Looked up from germline, CDR1 is WSHSY and CDR2 is SAAADI. The CDR3 runs 16 residues. J was trimmed by 4 bases and V by 2 bases; bases with no gene match: 5. Written as DNA, the CDR3 is TGCGCCAGCAGTGAGATAGCGGGAGTGAGCACCGGGGAGCTGTTTTTT. The encoded protein is CASSEIAGVSTGELFF.

The chain employs TRBV2 and TRBJ1-2; TRBD1 might be the D (5 bases). Germline loops: CDR1 SNHLY, CDR2 FYNNEI. The length of the CDR3 is 14 residues. V gave up 3 bases and J gave up 4 bases, with 12 bases separating them. The DNA of the CDR3 is TGTGCCAGCAGTGACAGGGCTAGGTTCTATGGCTACACCTTC. Amino acids: CASSDRARFYGYTF.

The V and J genes are TRBV19 and TRBJ1-2; D not certain. Germline CDR1 is LNHDA and CDR2 is SQIVND (reference sequence). The CDR3 loop spans 13 amino acids. V dropped 3 bases and J dropped 2 bases, with 7 bases sitting between them. The CDR3 DNA reads TGTGCCAGTAGTATGACGACAAACTATGGCTACACCTTC. Translation gives CASSMTTNYGYTF.

The chain couples TRBV11-2 to TRBJ2-7; 11 nucleotides match TRBD2. This CDR3 has 17 amino acids. Germline V gene data show CDR1 as SGHAT and CDR2 as FQNNGV. V lost 5 bases to trimming and J lost 1 base; unmatched junction nucleotides: 10. CDR3 bases: TGTGCCAGCAGCCTTCGGATGGGACTAGCGGATTCCTACGAGCAGTACTTC. Amino acid sequence: CASSLRMGLADSYEQYF.

The chain has TRBV5-4 and TRBJ1-1; 7 bases map to TRBD1. Germline V gives CDR1 SGHNT, CDR2 YYREEE (reference sequence). This CDR3 spans 15 amino acids. The ends lost 2 bases at V and 0 bases at J; junction bases unmatched: 4. CDR3 region: CASSFRQGMNTEAFF. CDR3 DNA: TGTGCCAGCAGCTTTAGACAGGGAATGAACACTGAAGCTTTCTTT.